Here is one T cell receptor beta chain with its context. Source study methods: The authors estimated nucleated cell counts from reference gene primer amplification. Data came from immunoSEQ multiplex PCR; TCRdb stores just in-frame clones and leaves some out. That table supplies the V and J calls and clone size; D and trimming were determined from the DNA. This table holds about 68,000 clones, approximately 86% found once. V was cut by 0 bases and J by 0 bases, with 7 bases left in between. The CDR3 is made up of 15 amino acids. Germline values: CDR1 SGHNT, CDR2 YYREEE (reference sequence). The data belong to a study of blood T cell repertoires in COVID-19.

Sequencing was carried out using peripheral blood. The origin of this receptor is a woman aged 55-69 years with acute or convalescent COVID-19. The chain links TRBV5-4 to TRBJ1-5; TRBD1 is a possible D gene (5 bases). CDR3 residues: CASSLGGSSNQPQHF. For the CDR3, the DNA is TGTGCCAGCAGCTTGGGGGGCAGTAGCAATCAGCCCCAGCATTTT.